This T cell receptor (beta chain) was found in a study of cytomegalovirus exposure and HLA in healthy donors. CDR3 size: 13 residues. The V gene lost 7 bases and the J gene lost 5 bases, with 13 bases spanning the gap. CDR1 and CDR2 (germline): MNHEY, SMNVEV (reference sequence). Overall study findings and caveats: Cytomegalovirus-associated TCR beta chains were listed, numbering around 150. The classifier was said to identify cytomegalovirus status with high specificity and sensitivity. Confirmation was obtained in vitro that three CMV-associated chains are specific for CMV antigens.

Generated by immunoSEQ multiplex PCR, the TCRdb table keeps only in-frame clones and is missing some. The sample shows more than 150,000 clones, about four fifths of them seen only once. About this clone itself: The target antigen is unknown.

V gene TRBV27 combines with J gene TRBJ2-3, with a tentative D call TRBD2 (5 bases). Sequenced material: PBMCs. The origin of this receptor is a man between 18 and 35 years old in good health and CMV-seropositive. CDR3 sequence: CASIGVRRDTQYF. The CDR3 DNA sequence: TGTGCCAGCATCGGGGTAAGGAGAGATACGCAGTATTTT.